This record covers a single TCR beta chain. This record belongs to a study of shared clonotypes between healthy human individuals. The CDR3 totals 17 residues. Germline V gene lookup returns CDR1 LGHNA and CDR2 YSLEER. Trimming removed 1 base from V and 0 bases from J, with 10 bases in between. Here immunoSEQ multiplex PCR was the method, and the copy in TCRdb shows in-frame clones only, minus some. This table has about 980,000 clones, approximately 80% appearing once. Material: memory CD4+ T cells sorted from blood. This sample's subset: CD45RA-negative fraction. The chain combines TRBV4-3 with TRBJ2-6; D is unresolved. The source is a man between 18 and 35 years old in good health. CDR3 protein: CASSQVLQSSGANVLTF. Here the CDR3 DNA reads TGCGCCAGCAGCCAAGTTCTTCAGAGCTCTGGGGCCAACGTCCTGACTTTC.